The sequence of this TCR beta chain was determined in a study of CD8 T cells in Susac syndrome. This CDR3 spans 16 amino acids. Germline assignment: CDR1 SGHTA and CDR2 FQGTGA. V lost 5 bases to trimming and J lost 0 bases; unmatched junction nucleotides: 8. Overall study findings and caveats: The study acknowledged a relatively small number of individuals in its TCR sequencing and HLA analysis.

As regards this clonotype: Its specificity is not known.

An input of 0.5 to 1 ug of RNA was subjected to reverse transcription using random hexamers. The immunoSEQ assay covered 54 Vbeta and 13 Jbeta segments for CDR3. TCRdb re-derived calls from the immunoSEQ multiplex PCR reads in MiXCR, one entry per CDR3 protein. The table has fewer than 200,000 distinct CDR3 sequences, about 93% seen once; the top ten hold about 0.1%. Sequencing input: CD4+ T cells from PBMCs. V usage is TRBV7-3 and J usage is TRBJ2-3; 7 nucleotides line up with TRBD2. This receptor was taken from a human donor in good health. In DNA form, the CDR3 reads TGTGCCAGCAGCCCCTCGAGCGGGGCTAGCACAGATACGCAGTATTTT. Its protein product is CASSPSSGASTDTQYF.